This T cell receptor beta chain was sequenced for a study of T cell responses to AZD1222 COVID-19 vaccine. Study background: Second-dose schedules of about 4 or about 12 weeks were combined. Broader study findings: Just 5 or 6 AZD1222 recipients tested seropositive at baseline. Epitopes outside B.1.351 and B.1.1.7 mutated regions reportedly drew nearly half of spike TCRs.

Clones were read by immunoSEQ multiplex PCR, and TCRdb kept only the in-frame ones, dropping some. The repertoire includes 150,000 to 200,000 clones, about nine tenths of them detected once, and more than 1.1% sits in the top ten. The CDR3 contains 15 residues. As regards this clone: What it binds is unknown.

This TCR came from an adult in good health. Material: peripheral blood, obtained on day 0 of AZD1222 vaccination. The rearrangement uses TRBV12-1 and TRBJ1-1. TRBV12-1 is a pseudogene locus. CDR3 residues: CASSLLVTNGTEAFF. The CDR3, as DNA: TGTGCCAGCAGCCTCCTGGTGACAAACGGGACTGAAGCTTTCTTT.